The entry below gives a single TCR beta chain sequence along with its context. Its antigen is undetermined. Primers for the PCR totalled 60 Vbeta and 13 Jbeta. The data were produced by immunoSEQ multiplex PCR, yet TCRdb's version contains in-frame clones alone and is incomplete. This repertoire shows about 200,000 clones, more than 70% found once; its top ten account for less than 2%. The V gene's germline CDR1 is SEHNR and CDR2 FQNEAQ (reference sequence). The CDR3 consists of 13 residues. This entry comes from a study of cytomegalovirus exposure and HLA in healthy donors. The study, taken as a whole, reports: A later analysis found common viral pathogens apparently linked to several of the most significant clusters. Productive rates of about 87% or about 30% were seen for most TCR beta V segments in an earlier analysis. Later on, analysis showed that most CMV-associated TCR beta chains appeared to be HLA-restricted.

These donors, healthy bone marrow donors, were studied. The genes are TRBV7-9 and TRBJ2-5, with D unclear. The J call is uncertain, as TRBJ2-7 better fits the DNA end. The sequence was obtained from a man in his forties or fifties in good health and CMV-seropositive. Sequenced: PBMCs. The CDR3 spells CASSLGSFAEQYF. CDR3 nucleotide sequence: TGTGCCAGCAGCTTAGGATCGTTTGCCGAGCAGTACTTC.